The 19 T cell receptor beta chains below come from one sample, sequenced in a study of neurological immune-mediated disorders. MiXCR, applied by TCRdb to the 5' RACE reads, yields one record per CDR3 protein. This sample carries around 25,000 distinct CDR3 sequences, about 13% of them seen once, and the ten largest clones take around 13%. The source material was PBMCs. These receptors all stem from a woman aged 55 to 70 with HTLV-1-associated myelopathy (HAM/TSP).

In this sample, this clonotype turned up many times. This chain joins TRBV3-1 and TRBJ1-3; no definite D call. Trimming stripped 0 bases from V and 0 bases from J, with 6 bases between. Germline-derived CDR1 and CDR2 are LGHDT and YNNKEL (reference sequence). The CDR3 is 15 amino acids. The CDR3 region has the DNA TGTGCCAGCAGCCAAGAGGGTAGCTCTGGAAACACCATATATTTT. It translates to CASSQEGSSGNTIYF.

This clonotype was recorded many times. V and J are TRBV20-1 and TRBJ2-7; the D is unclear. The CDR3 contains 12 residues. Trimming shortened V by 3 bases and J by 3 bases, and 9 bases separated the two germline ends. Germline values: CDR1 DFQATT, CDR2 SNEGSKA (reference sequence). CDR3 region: CSASSVFYEQYF. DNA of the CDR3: TGCAGTGCTAGTTCCGTGTTCTACGAGCAGTACTTC.

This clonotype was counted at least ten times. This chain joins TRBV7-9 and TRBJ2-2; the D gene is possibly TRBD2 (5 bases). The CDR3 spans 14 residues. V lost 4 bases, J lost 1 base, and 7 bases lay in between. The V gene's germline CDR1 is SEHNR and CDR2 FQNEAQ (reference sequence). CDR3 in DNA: TGTGCCAGCAGCTCCGGGGTGAACACCGGGGAGCTGTTTTTT. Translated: CASSSGVNTGELFF. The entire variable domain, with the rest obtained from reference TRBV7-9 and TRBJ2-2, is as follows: DTGVSQNPRHKITKRGQNVTFRCDPISEHNRLYWYRQTLGQGPEFLTYFQNEAQLEKSRLLSDRFSAERPKGSFSTLEIQRTEQGDSAMYLCASSSGVNTGELFFGEGSRLTVL.

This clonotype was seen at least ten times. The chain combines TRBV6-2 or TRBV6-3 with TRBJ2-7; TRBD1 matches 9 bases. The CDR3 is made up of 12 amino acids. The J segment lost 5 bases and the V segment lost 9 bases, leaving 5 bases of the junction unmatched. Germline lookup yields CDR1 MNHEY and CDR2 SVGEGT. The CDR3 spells CASRDRAHEQYF. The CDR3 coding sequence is TGTGCCAGTCGGGACAGGGCCCACGAGCAGTACTTC.

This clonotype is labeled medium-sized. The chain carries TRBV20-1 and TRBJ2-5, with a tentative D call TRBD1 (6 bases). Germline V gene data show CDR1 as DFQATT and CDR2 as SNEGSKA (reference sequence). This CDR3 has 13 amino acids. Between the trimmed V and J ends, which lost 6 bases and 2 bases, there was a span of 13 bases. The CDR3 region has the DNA TGCAGTGCAGGACAGCCCCAACAAGAGACCCAGTACTTC. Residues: CSAGQPQQETQYF.

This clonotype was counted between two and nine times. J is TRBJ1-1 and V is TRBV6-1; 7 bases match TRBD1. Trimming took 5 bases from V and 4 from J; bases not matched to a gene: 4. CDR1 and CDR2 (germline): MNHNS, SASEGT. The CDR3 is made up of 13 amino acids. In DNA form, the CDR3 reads TGTGCCAGCAGTACAGGGGTCGTCACTGAAGCTTTCTTT. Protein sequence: CASSTGVVTEAFF.

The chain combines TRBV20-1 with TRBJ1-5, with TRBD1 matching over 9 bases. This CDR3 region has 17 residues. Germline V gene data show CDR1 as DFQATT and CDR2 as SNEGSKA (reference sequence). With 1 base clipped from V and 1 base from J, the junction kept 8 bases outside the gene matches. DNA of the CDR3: TGCAGTGCTAGAGGTTTAGGGGACAGGGTAAGCAATCAGCCCCAGCATTTT. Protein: CSARGLGDRVSNQPQHF.

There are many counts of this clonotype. The CDR3 protein is CASSVATSGNGYTF. In DNA form, the CDR3 reads TGTGCCAGCAGCGTAGCTACGAGTGGCAATGGCTACACCTTC. The rearrangement uses TRBV9 and TRBJ1-2; no clear D. The CDR3 spans 14 residues. Trimming left V 0 bases short and J 6 bases short, with 12 bases between. From germline, CDR1 is SGDLS and CDR2 YYNGEE.

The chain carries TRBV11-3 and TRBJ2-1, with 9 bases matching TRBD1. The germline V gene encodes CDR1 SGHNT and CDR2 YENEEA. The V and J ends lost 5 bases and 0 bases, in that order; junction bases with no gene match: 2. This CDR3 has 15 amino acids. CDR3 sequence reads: CASSPDRGSYNEQFF. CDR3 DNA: TGTGCCAGCAGCCCGGACAGGGGCTCCTACAATGAGCAGTTCTTC.

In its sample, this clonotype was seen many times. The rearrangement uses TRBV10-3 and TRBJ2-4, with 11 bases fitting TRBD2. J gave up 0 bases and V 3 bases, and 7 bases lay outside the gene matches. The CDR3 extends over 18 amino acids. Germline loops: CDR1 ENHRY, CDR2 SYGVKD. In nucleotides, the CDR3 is TGTGCCATCAGTGAAGGCCTAGCGGGGGGTACAGCCAAAAACATTCAGTACTTC. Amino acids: CAISEGLAGGTAKNIQYF.

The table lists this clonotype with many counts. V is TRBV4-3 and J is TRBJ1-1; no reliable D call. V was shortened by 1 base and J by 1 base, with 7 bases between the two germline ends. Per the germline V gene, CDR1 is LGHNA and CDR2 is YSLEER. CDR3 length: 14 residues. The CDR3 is CASSQGHRNTEAFF. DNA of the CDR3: TGCGCCAGCAGCCAAGGGCACAGGAACACTGAAGCTTTCTTT.

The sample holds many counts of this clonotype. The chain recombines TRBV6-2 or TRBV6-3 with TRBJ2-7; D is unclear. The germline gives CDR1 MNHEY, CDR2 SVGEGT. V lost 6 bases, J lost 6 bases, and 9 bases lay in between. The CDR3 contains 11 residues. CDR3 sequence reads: CASRQSVEQYF. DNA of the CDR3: TGTGCCAGCAGACAGTCGGTCGAGCAGTACTTC.

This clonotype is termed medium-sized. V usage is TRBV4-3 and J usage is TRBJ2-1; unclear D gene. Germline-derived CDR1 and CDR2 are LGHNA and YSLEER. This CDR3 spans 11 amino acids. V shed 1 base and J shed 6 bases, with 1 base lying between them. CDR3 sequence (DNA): TGCGCCAGCAGCCAAGGCAATGAGCAGTTCTTC. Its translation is CASSQGNEQFF.

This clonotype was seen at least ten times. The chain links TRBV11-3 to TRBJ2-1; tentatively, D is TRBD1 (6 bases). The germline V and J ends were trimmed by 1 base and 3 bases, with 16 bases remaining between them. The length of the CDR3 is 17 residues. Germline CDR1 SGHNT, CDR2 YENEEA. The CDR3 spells CASSLGIGGPYYNEQFF. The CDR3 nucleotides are TGTGCCAGCAGCTTAGGGATTGGGGGCCCCTACTACAATGAGCAGTTCTTC. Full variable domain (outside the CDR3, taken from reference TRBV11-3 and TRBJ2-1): EAGVVQSPRYKIIEKKQPVAFWCNPISGHNTLYWYLQNLGQGPELLIRYENEEAVDDSQLPKDRFSAERLKGVDSTLKIQPAELGDSAVYLCASSLGIGGPYYNEQFFGPGTRLTVL.

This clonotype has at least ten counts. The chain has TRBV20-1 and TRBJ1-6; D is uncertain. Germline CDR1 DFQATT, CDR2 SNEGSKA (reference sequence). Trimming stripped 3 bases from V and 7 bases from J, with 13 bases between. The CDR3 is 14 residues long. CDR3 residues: CSASDSHLNSPLHF. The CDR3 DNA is TGCAGTGCTAGTGACTCCCATCTGAATTCACCCCTCCACTTT.

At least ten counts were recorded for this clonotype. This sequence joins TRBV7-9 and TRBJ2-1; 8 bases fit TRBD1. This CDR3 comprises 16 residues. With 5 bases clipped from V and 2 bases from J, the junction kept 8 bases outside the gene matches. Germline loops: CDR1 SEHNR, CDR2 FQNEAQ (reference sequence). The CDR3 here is CASSDTGTGTYNEQFF. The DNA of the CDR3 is TGTGCCAGCAGCGATACCGGGACAGGTACCTACAATGAGCAGTTCTTC.

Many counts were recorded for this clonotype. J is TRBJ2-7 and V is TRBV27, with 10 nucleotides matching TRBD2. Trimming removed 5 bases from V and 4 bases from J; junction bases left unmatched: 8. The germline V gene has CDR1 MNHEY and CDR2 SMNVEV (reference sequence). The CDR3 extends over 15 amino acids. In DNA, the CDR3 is TGTGCCAGCAGTGCAAGAGCGGGAGGGATATACGAGCAGTACTTC. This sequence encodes CASSARAGGIYEQYF.

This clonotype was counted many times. The CDR3 loop is CATSDPRQGRGTDTQYF. The CDR3 nucleotides read TGTGCCACCAGTGATCCCCGACAGGGGAGGGGAACAGATACGCAGTATTTT. V and J are TRBV24-1 and TRBJ2-3; the D gene is possibly TRBD1 (8 bases). Trimming shortened V by 3 bases and J by 3 bases, and 18 bases separated the two germline ends. Germline loops: CDR1 KGHDR, CDR2 SFDVKD. The CDR3 is 17 residues long.

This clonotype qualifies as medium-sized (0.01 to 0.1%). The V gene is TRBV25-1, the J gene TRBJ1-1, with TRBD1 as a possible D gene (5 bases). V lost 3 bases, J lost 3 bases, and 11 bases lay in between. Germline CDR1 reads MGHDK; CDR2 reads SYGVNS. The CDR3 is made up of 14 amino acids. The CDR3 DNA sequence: TGTGCCAGCAGTGAGCCGGGGGGTGACACTGAAGCTTTCTTT. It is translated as CASSEPGGDTEAFF.